This T cell receptor beta chain derives from a study of identical twins. Template switching created a universal primer site, and the cDNA included unique molecular identifiers. TCRdb ran MiXCR on the 5' RACE reads and lists one entry per CDR3 protein. The table lists approximately 530,000 distinct CDR3 sequences, approximately 20% of them singletons. This clonotype was counted a few times. The antigen is unknown. Study observations and caveats: Compared with models, monozygotic twins showed more out-of-frame TCR alpha sharing. Zero-insertion findings could be partly confounded by invariant cells (MAIT and iNKT cells).

Looked up from germline, CDR1 is LGHDT and CDR2 is YNNKEL (reference sequence). This CDR3 comprises 15 residues. V lost 0 bases and J lost 9, with 15 bases in between. These data also formed part of another study, on yellow fever vaccine responses in identical twins.

The chain employs TRBV3-1 and TRBJ2-1; TRBD2 is a possible D gene (6 bases). This receptor was taken from a young woman in good health. The specimen sequenced was CD4+ T cells sorted from blood. CDR3 residues: CASSQDRLARAEQFF. CDR3 nucleotide sequence: TGTGCCAGCAGCCAAGATAGGCTAGCGAGGGCTGAGCAGTTCTTC.